This is a list of T cell receptor beta chains from one sample in a study of T cell changes during pregnancy in multiple sclerosis. Sequencing used immunoSEQ multiplex PCR; TCRdb keeps in-frame clones, though not all of them. The sample lists fewer than 110,000 clones; less than 95% were seen once. The sample was peripheral blood, taken in the third trimester of pregnancy. These receptor sequences come from a female donor in good health, enrolled as a control in a pregnancy study. Each CDR3 is given with its conserved first and last residue. The order of the fields is J gene, CDR3 length, D gene, clone size, V gene, CDR3 protein, CDR3 DNA. D genes are given only for firm matches. Not every row has a clone size; where given, it reads once, few, many or a size class.

TRBJ2-4 | 15 | NA | NA | TRBV27 | CASSLSPTGRDIQYF | TGTGCCAGCAGTTTATCACCCACGGGTCGGGACATTCAGTACTTC
TRBJ2-1 | 15 | TRBD1 | NA | TRBV29-1 | CSVETTGNSYNEQFF | TGCAGCGTGGAGACGACAGGGAACTCCTACAATGAGCAGTTCTTC
TRBJ2-1 | 15 | TRBD2 | NA | TRBV4-2 | CASSPMRGGENEQFF | TGTGCCAGCAGCCCCATGCGGGGGGGAGAAAATGAGCAGTTCTTC
TRBJ2-7 | 16 | TRBD2 | NA | TRBV9 | CASSVGFRDYSYEQYF | TGTGCCAGCAGCGTAGGGTTTCGGGACTACTCCTACGAGCAGTACTTC
TRBJ2-3 | 14 | TRBD2 | NA | TRBV7-9 | CASSTGLESDTQYF | TGTGCCAGCAGCACGGGACTAGAGTCAGATACGCAGTATTTT
TRBJ2-5 | 13 | NA | once | TRBV7-2 | CASSRGQQETQYF | TGTGCCAGCAGCCGAGGGCAACAAGAGACCCAGTACTTC
TRBJ2-2 | 13 | NA | once | TRBV29-1 | CSVREPNTGELFF | TGCAGCGTTCGGGAGCCGAACACCGGGGAGCTGTTTTTT
TRBJ1-6 | 15 | NA | NA | TRBV5-1 | CASSLEHWGNSPLHF | TGCGCCAGCAGCTTGGAACACTGGGGCAATTCACCCCTCCACTTT
TRBJ2-7 | 17 | TRBD1 | NA | TRBV23-1 | CASRKTERQGRSYEQYF | TGCGCCAGCAGGAAGACCGAAAGACAGGGGAGATCCTACGAGCAGTACTTC
TRBJ2-3 | 14 | TRBD2 | few | TRBV10-3 | CALGAGGDTDTQYF | TGTGCCCTCGGGGCGGGGGGGGACACAGATACGCAGTATTTT
TRBJ2-7 | 14 | NA | NA | TRBV5-4 | CASSLRTAPYEQYF | TGTGCCAGCAGCTTGCGGACAGCACCCTACGAGCAGTACTTC
TRBJ1-2 | 16 | NA | NA | TRBV5-4 | CASSLFGARLSYGYTF | TGTGCCAGCAGCTTGTTTGGGGCGCGCTTAAGTTATGGCTACACCTTC
TRBJ2-3 | 19 | TRBD2 | NA | TRBV5-1 | CASSLQGLAGGAFSDTQYF | TGCGCCAGCAGCTTGCAAGGACTAGCGGGGGGAGCGTTTTCAGATACGCAGTATTTT
TRBJ1-2 | 12 | TRBD1 | few | TRBV5-4 | CASSRTGEGYTF | TGTGCCAGCAGCCGGACAGGGGAAGGCTACACCTTC
TRBJ1-5 | 13 | NA | NA | TRBV19 | CASTPQGEWPQHF | TGTGCCAGTACCCCACAGGGCGAGTGGCCCCAGCATTTT
TRBJ2-5 | 15 | TRBD2 | NA | TRBV11-3 | CASSHGLAGQETQYF | TGTGCCAGCAGCCACGGACTAGCGGGGCAGGAGACCCAGTACTTC
TRBJ2-7 | 17 | TRBD2 | NA | TRBV7-6 | CASSRTSGPARSYEQYF | TGTGCCAGCAGCAGGACTAGCGGGCCAGCCCGCTCCTACGAGCAGTACTTC
TRBJ1-5 | 17 | NA | NA | TRBV7-6 | CASSLVPLEGVTQPQHF | TGTGCCAGCAGCTTAGTGCCTTTGGAGGGAGTAACTCAGCCCCAGCATTTT
TRBJ1-1 | 16 | NA | once | TRBV11-3 | CASSLLVSAGNTEAFF | TGTGCCAGCAGCTTACTCGTGTCGGCAGGTAACACTGAAGCTTTCTTT
TRBJ2-7 | 13 | TRBD1 | NA | TRBV7-2 | CASSWQTGDEQYF | TGTGCCAGCAGCTGGCAAACAGGGGACGAGCAGTACTTC
TRBJ1-6 | 16 | NA | NA | TRBV4-3 | CASSQVHAAGDSPLHF | TGCGCCAGCAGCCAAGTCCATGCGGCAGGGGATTCACCCCTCCACTTT
TRBJ1-4 | 14 | NA | NA | TRBV19 | CAASRGLLNEKLFF | TGTGCGGCCTCGCGGGGACTTCTAAATGAAAAACTGTTTTTT
TRBJ2-7 | 15 | TRBD1 | NA | TRBV7-6 | CASSFGTGVSDEQYF | TGTGCCAGCAGCTTTGGGACAGGGGTATCCGACGAGCAGTACTTC
TRBJ1-1 | 13 | NA | NA | TRBV5-1 | CASSLRGSTEAFF | TGCGCCAGCAGCTTGAGAGGTTCCACTGAAGCTTTCTTT
TRBJ2-7 | 13 | NA | NA | TRBV9 | CASSVRQGYEQYF | TGTGCCAGCAGCGTAAGGCAGGGCTACGAGCAGTACTTC
TRBJ1-1 | 16 | NA | NA | TRBV9 | CASSESWGGVNTEAFF | TGTGCCAGCAGCGAGAGTTGGGGGGGGGTGAACACTGAAGCTTTCTTT
TRBJ1-2 | 14 | TRBD1 | NA | TRBV9 | CASSVGQGGYGYTF | TGTGCCAGCAGCGTAGGACAGGGGGGCTATGGCTACACCTTC
TRBJ2-7 | 13 | TRBD2 | NA | TRBV7-3 | CASSAGLAYEQYF | TGTGCCAGCAGCGCGGGACTAGCGTACGAGCAGTACTTC
TRBJ1-1 | 15 | TRBD1 | NA | TRBV5-1 | CASSSRTGGATEAFF | TGCGCCAGCAGCTCCCGGACAGGGGGAGCGACTGAAGCTTTCTTT
TRBJ1-1 | 19 | NA | NA | TRBV4-1 | CASSQGEDGGRSWYTEAFF | TGCGCCAGCAGCCAAGGGGAGGATGGGGGGAGGTCTTGGTACACTGAAGCTTTCTTT
TRBJ2-1 | 15 | NA | NA | TRBV6-5 | CASSYSRGTYNEQFF | TGTGCCAGCAGTTACTCGCGGGGTACCTACAATGAGCAGTTCTTC
TRBJ2-2 | 15 | TRBD2 | NA | TRBV7-8 | CASSYSSGGAGELFF | TGTGCCAGCAGCTATTCTAGCGGGGGGGCCGGGGAGCTGTTTTTT
TRBJ1-2 | 17 | TRBD1 | NA | TRBV7-8 | CASSRDRDRLANYGYTF | TGTGCCAGCAGCCGAGACAGGGACAGGTTAGCTAACTATGGCTACACCTTC
TRBJ1-4 | 15 | TRBD1 | once | TRBV5-4 | CASSLVPGGVEKLFF | TGTGCCAGCAGCTTGGTTCCAGGGGGAGTTGAAAAACTGTTTTTT
TRBJ1-4 | 14 | NA | NA | TRBV30 | CAWNSGRGSEKLFF | TGTGCCTGGAACTCTGGGAGGGGAAGTGAAAAACTGTTTTTT
TRBJ1-1 | 14 | TRBD1 | few | TRBV11-2 | CASSSSDRATEAFF | TGTGCCAGCAGCTCTTCAGACAGGGCCACTGAAGCTTTCTTT
TRBJ1-4 | 14 | NA | NA | TRBV19 | CASWTLNSNEKLFF | TGTGCCAGTTGGACACTCAACTCTAATGAAAAACTGTTTTTT